This T cell receptor beta chain was recorded in a study of blood T cell repertoires in COVID-19. At the level of the study: Material from acute and convalescent COVID-19 was sourced from the United States, Italy and Spain. T cells, B-cell-depleted T cells, or PBMCs supplied cDNA or gDNA.

The CDR3 spans 17 residues. Germline values: CDR1 LGHDT, CDR2 YNNKEL (reference sequence). V lost 4 bases to trimming and J lost 2 bases; unmatched junction nucleotides: 12. This clone was detected a few times. In the source study's methods: It was from reference gene primer amplification that nucleated cell counts were estimated. Sequencing was performed with immunoSEQ multiplex PCR; in TCRdb, only in-frame clones are kept and a portion is missing. The V and J calls and clone size were taken over from that table, and D and trimming were inferred from the DNA. The table includes 150,000 to 200,000 clones, approximately 82% detected once.

This clonotype originated in an elderly woman with acute or convalescent COVID-19. The rearrangement joins TRBV3-1 (or the pseudogene TRBV3-2) to TRBJ2-7, with 9 bases matching TRBD2. The sequencing input was peripheral blood. Here the CDR3 DNA reads TGTGCCAGCAGCCGGGCGGCAGTGACTAGCGGAGCCTACGAGCAGTACTTC. Amino acids: CASSRAAVTSGAYEQYF.